The sequence of this T cell receptor (beta chain) was determined in a study of post-analysis software for immune sequencing data. The wider study: Relapsing-remitting, secondary progressive and progressive-relapsing multiple sclerosis courses were included.

Unique-molecular-identifier-tagged TCR beta cDNA libraries were used. Input of about 0.9 to 10 million T cells yielded a few hundred thousand cDNA molecules. Via MiXCR, TCRdb re-called the PCR reads, giving one row per CDR3 protein. The sample includes more than 500,000 distinct CDR3 sequences, 30% to 40% seen only once; the top ten take around 6.1%. The sample holds a few counts of this clonotype. What it binds is not known. Unmatched junction bases numbered 12, after V lost 4 bases and J lost 5 bases. This CDR3 is built from 16 residues. Germline lookup yields CDR1 MRHNA and CDR2 SNTAGT. Study results and limitations: Relative to controls, patients with multiple sclerosis showed significantly lower normalized Chao1 diversity. Comparison of patients with controls showed 4 to 6 TRBV segments more frequent in patients, TRBV5-6, TRBV5-1 and TRBV20-1 among them. F measure showed strong co-clustering of same-batch samples.

The genes are TRBV6-4 and TRBJ2-5; 8 nucleotides line up with TRBD1. Sequencing was performed on blood. The sequence was collected from a girl under 18 with multiple sclerosis. Here the CDR3 DNA reads TGTGCCAGCAGTGGCTTCCGACAGGGGAACTTGGAGACCCAGTACTTC. Translation: CASSGFRQGNLETQYF.